This T cell receptor beta chain was captured in a study of blood T cell repertoires in COVID-19. This CDR3 comprises 16 residues. Assay: immunoSEQ multiplex PCR; the TCRdb copy retains only in-frame clones and omits some. This table holds under 250,000 clones, about 80% found once. The clonotype originates from a woman aged 40 to 50 with active or convalescent COVID-19. This chain uses TRBV21-1 with TRBJ1-6; the D call in the table, TRBD1, was not verified against the DNA. TRBV21-1 is recorded as a pseudogene. The sequenced sample was peripheral blood. The CDR3 bases are TGTGCCAGCAGCAAAAACGCCACAGGGAGAGATTCACCCCTCCACTTT. It is translated as CASSKNATGRDSPLHF.